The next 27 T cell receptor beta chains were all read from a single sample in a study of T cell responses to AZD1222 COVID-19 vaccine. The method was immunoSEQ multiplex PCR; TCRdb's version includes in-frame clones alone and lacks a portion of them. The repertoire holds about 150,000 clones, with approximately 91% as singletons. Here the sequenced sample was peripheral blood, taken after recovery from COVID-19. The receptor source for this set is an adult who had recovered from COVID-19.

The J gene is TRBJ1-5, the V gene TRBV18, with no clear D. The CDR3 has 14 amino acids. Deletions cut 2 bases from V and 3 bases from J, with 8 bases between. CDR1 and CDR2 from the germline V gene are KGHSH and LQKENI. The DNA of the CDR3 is TGTGCCAGCTCACCAGGGTTGTACAATCAGCCCCAGCATTTT. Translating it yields CASSPGLYNQPQHF.

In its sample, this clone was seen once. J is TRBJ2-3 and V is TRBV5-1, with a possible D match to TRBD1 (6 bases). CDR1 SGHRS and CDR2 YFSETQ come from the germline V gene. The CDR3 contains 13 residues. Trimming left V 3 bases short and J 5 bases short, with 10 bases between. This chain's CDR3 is CASSSQGIDTQYF. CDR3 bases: TGCGCCAGCAGCTCCCAGGGGATAGATACGCAGTATTTT. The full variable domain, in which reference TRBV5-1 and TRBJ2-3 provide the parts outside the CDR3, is KAGVTQTPRYLIKTRGQQVTLSCSPISGHRSVSWYQQTPGQGLQFLFEYFSETQRNKGNFPGRFSGRQFSNSRSEMNVSTLELGDSALYLCASSSQGIDTQYFGPGTRLTVL.

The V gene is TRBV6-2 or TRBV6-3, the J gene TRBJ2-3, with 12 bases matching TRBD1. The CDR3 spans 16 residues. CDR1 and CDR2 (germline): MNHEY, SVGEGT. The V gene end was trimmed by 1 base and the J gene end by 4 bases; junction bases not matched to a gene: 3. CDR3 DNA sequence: TGTGCCAGCAGTTACTTGGGACAGGGGGCTGCAGATACGCAGTATTTT. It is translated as CASSYLGQGAADTQYF.

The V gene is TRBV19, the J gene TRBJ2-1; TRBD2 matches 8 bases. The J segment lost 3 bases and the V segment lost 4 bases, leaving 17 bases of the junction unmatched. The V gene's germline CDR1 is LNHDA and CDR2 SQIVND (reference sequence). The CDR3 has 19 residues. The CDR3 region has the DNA TGTGCCAGTAGTAATAGGCCCCAGGGTCGCGGGGGGATCTACAATGAGCAGTTCTTC. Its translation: CASSNRPQGRGGIYNEQFF.

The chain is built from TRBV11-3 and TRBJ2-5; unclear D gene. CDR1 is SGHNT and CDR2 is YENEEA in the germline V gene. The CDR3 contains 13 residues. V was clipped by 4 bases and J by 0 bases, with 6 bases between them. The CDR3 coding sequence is TGTGCCAGCAGCTATTCGTACCAAGAGACCCAGTACTTC. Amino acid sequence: CASSYSYQETQYF.

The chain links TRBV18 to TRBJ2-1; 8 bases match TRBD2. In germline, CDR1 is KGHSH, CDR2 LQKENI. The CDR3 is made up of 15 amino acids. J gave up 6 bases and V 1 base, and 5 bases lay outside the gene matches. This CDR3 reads CASSPLRGGFNEQFF. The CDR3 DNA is TGTGCCAGCTCACCACTACGGGGGGGGTTCAATGAGCAGTTCTTC.

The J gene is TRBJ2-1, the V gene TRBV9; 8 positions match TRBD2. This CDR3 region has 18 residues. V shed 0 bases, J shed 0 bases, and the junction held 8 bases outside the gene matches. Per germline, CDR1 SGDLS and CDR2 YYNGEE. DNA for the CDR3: TGTGCCAGCAGCGTAGCTGCCAGCGGGAGCCTCTCCTACAATGAGCAGTTCTTC. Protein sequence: CASSVAASGSLSYNEQFF.

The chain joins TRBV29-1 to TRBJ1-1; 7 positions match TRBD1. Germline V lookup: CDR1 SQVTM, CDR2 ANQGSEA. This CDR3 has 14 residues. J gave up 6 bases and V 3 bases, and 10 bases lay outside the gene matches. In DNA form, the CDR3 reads TGCAGCGTTGACCGGGACAGCCGAGCAGCTGAAGCTTTCTTT. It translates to CSVDRDSRAAEAFF.

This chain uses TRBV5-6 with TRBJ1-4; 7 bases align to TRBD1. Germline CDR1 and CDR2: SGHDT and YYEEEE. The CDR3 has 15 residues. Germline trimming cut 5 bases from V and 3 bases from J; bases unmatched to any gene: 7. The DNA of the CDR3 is TGTGCCAGCAGACAAGGGGGCATCTCTAATGAAAAACTGTTTTTT. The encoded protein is CASRQGGISNEKLFF. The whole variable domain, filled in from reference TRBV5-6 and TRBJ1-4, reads DAGVTQSPTHLIKTRGQQVTLRCSPKSGHDTVSWYQQALGQGPQFIFQYYEEEERQRGNFPDRFSGHQFPNYSSELNVNALLLGDSALYLCASRQGGISNEKLFFGSGTQLSVL.

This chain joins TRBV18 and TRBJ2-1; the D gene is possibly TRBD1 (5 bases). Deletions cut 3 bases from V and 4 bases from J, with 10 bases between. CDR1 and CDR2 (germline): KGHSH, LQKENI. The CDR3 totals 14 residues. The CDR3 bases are TGTGCCAGCTCACCCACAGGCCTATACAATGAGCAGTTCTTC. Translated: CASSPTGLYNEQFF.

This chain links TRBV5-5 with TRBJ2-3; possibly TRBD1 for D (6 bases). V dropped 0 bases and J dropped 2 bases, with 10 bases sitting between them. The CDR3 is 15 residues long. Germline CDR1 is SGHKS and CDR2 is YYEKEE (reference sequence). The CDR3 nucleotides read TGTGCCAGCAGCTTGGATGGGGGCCCCACAGATACGCAGTATTTT. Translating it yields CASSLDGGPTDTQYF.

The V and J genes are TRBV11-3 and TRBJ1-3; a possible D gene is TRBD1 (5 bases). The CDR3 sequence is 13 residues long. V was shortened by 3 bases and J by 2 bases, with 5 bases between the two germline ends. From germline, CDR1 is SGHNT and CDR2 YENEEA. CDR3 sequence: CASSLGAGNTIYF. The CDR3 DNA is TGTGCCAGCAGCTTGGGGGCTGGAAACACCATATATTTT.

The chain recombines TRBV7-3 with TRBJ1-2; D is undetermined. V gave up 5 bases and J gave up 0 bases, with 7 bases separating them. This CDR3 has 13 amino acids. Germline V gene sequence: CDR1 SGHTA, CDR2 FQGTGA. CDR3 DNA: TGTGCCAGCAGCCACAGCACTAACTATGGCTACACCTTC. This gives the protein CASSHSTNYGYTF.

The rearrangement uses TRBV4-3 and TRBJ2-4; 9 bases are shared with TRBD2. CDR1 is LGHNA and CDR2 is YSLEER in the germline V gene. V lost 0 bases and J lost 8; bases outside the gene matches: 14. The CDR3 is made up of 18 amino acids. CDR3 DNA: TGCGCCAGCAGCCAAGATCTCAGCGGGGGGCTTCTTTCGGACATTCAGTACTTC. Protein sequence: CASSQDLSGGLLSDIQYF.

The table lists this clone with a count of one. CDR3 in amino acids: CASSLEAAGTVRPNYGYTF. In DNA form, the CDR3 reads TGTGCCAGCAGCTTAGAAGCGGCAGGGACAGTTCGTCCTAACTATGGCTACACCTTC. The V call is TRBV7-2, the J call TRBJ1-2; 7 bases fit TRBD1. V lost 1 base to trimming and J lost 0 bases; unmatched junction nucleotides: 14. Germline V gives CDR1 SGHTA, CDR2 FQGNSA. The CDR3 length is 19 residues.

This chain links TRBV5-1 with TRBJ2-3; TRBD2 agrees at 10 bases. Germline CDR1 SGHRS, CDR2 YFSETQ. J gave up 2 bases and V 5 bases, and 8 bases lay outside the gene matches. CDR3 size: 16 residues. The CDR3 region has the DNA TGCGCCAGCAGTAGCGGGGGGTCCTCCTACACAGATACGCAGTATTTT. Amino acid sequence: CASSSGGSSYTDTQYF.

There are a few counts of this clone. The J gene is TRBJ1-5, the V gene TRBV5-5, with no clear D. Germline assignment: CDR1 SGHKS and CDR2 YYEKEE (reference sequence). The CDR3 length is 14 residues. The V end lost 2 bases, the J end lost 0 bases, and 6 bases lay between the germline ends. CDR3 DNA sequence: TGTGCCAGCAGCTTAGGAAATAGCAATCAGCCCCAGCATTTT. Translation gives CASSLGNSNQPQHF.

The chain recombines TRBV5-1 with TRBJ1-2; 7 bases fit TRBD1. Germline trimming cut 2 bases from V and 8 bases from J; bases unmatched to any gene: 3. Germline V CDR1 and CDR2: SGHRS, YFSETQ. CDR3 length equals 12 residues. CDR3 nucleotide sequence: TGCGCCAGCAGCTTAGACAGGGTCGGCTACACCTTC. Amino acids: CASSLDRVGYTF.

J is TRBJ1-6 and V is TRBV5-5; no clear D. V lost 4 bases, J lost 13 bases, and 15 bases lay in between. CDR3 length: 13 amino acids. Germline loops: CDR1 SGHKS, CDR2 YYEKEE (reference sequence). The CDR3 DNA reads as TGTGCCAGCAGCGTGGTTGCTAGCAGGCCCCTCCACTTT. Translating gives CASSVVASRPLHF.

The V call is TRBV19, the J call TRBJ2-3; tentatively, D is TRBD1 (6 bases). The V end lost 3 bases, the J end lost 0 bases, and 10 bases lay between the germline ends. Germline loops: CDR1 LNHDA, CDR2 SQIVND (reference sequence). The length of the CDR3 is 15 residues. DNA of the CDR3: TGTGCCAGTAGTATGAACAGGGCTAGCACAGATACGCAGTATTTT. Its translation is CASSMNRASTDTQYF.

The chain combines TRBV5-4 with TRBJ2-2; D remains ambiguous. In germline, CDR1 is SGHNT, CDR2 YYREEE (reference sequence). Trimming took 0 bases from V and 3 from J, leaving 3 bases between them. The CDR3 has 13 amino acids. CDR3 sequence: CASSLVDTGELFF. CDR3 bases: TGTGCCAGCAGCTTGGTAGACACCGGGGAGCTGTTTTTT. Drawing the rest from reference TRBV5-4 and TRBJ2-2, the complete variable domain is ETGVTQSPTHLIKTRGQQVTLRCSSQSGHNTVSWYQQALGQGPQFIFQYYREEENGRGNFPPRFSGLQFPNYSSELNVNALELDDSALYLCASSLVDTGELFFGEGSRLTVL.

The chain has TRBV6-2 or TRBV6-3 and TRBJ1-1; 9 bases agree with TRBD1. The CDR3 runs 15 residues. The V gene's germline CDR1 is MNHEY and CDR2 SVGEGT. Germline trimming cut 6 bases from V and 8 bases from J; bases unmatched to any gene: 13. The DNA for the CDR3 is TGTGCCAGCAGCCGATCCGGGACAGGGATCCTAGAAGCTTTCTTT. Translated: CASSRSGTGILEAFF.

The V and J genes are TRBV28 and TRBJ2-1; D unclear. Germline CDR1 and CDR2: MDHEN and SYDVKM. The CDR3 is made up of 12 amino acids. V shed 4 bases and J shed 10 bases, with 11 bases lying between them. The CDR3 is CASSYGRREQFF. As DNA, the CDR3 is TGTGCCAGCAGTTACGGGCGTAGGGAGCAGTTCTTC.

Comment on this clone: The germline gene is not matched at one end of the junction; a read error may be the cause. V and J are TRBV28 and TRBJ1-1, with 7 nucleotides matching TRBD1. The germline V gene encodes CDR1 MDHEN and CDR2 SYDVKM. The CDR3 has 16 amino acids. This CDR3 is CASSYPWTGRNSEAFF. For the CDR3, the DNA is TGTGCCAGCAGTTACCCCTGGACAGGTCGGAACTCTGAAGCTTTCTTT.

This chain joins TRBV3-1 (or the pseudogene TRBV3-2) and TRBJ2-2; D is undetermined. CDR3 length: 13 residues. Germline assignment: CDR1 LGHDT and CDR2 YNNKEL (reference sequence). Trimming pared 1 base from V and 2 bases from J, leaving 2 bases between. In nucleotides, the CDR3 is TGTGCCAGCAGCCAAGTAAACACCGGGGAGCTGTTTTTT. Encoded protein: CASSQVNTGELFF.

As DNA, the CDR3 is TGTGCCAGCAGGGCGGCGGCGTTTAAAGGGGAAAAACTGTTTTTT. Its protein product is CASRAAAFKGEKLFF. The rearrangement joins TRBV3-1 (or the pseudogene TRBV3-2) to TRBJ1-4, with D unclear. Trimming took off 6 bases at V and 8 bases at J, with 19 bases between the two ends. The germline CDR1 and CDR2 sequences are LGHDT and YNNKEL (reference sequence). This CDR3 contains 15 residues.

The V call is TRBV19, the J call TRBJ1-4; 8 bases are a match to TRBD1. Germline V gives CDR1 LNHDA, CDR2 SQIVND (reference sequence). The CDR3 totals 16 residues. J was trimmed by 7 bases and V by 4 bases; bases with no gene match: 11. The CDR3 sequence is CASSTRRTGSGEKLFF. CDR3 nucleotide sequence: TGTGCCAGTAGTACCCGTAGGACAGGGTCGGGTGAAAAACTGTTTTTT.